These T cell receptor beta chains were read from a single sample in a study of PD-1 blockade in classical Hodgkin lymphoma. TCRdb keeps only in-frame clones here, not all; method: immunoSEQ multiplex PCR. Counted here are 25,000 to 30,000 clones, about 86% occurring once; the ten biggest clones make up roughly 6.2%. The specimen comprised CD8+ T cells from blood, sampled at baseline. The receptors were gathered from a human donor with classical Hodgkin lymphoma. CDR3s include the opening cysteine and the closing phenylalanine or tryptophan. A D gene is named only where the DNA matches it firmly. Expanded clones get a size class; other rows say once, few or many, or leave the size out.

size	J	D	V	DNA	CDR3
NA	TRBJ1-1	NA	TRBV5-1	TGCGCCAGCAGCTCTGAAACCCGTCCAACTGAAGCTTTCTTT	CASSSETRPTEAFF
NA	TRBJ2-1	TRBD2	TRBV5-1	TGCGCCAGCAGCTTGGTCGGCGGACTAGTAGACAACACAAGAATTTCCTACAATGAGCAGTTCTTC	CASSLVGGLVDNTRISYNEQFF
NA	TRBJ2-1	NA	TRBV5-8	TGTGCCAGCAGCTTGGTCCCAAACGGGAATGAGCAGTTCTTC	CASSLVPNGNEQFF
NA	TRBJ1-5	TRBD1	TRBV27	TGTGCCAGCAGTCCACCAGGGGGCAGTCAGCCCCAGCATTTT	CASSPPGGSQPQHF
NA	TRBJ2-2	NA	TRBV28	TGTGCCAGCAGTTTATTCGGGGGGCAGGGGGAGCTGTTTTTT	CASSLFGGQGELFF
NA	TRBJ1-2	NA	TRBV9	TGTGCCAGCAGCGTAGCAATGGCGGGTTTAAGCTACACCTTC	CASSVAMAGLSYTF
NA	TRBJ1-3	NA	TRBV6-1	TGTGCCAGCAGTGATCGGAGTGACTCTGGAAACACCATATATTTT	CASSDRSDSGNTIYF
NA	TRBJ2-5	TRBD2	TRBV11-1	TGTGCCAGCAGCCAATGGGGTAGCGGGATCCAAGAGACCCAGTACTTC	CASSQWGSGIQETQYF
NA	TRBJ1-2	NA	TRBV27	TGTGCCAGCAGTCCTTCCAGGGAGTACGGCTATGGCTACACCTTC	CASSPSREYGYGYTF
NA	TRBJ2-3	TRBD1	TRBV11-2	TGTGCCAGCAGCTCCTCCGGGACAGGGGCCACAGATACGCAGTATTTT	CASSSSGTGATDTQYF
NA	TRBJ2-7	NA	TRBV7-2	TGTGCCAGCAGCTTGGGTAAGGGGATACCCTACGAGCAGTACTTC	CASSLGKGIPYEQYF
few	TRBJ1-1	NA	TRBV7-9	TGTGCCAGTTACAGGAACACTGAAGCTTTCTTT	CASYRNTEAFF
NA	TRBJ1-5	TRBD1	TRBV27	TGTGCCAGCAGTTTTTCCGCCGAGGGGGCGAGCAATCAGCCCCAGCATTTT	CASSFSAEGASNQPQHF
NA	TRBJ2-1	TRBD2	TRBV4-1	TGCGCCAGCAGCCCAAGGCTGGTCAGCGGGAGCCGTTTCTTCAATGAGCAGTTCTTC	CASSPRLVSGSRFFNEQFF
NA	TRBJ2-1	TRBD2	TRBV4-1	TGCGCCAGCAGTCCTTTTGGGGGACTAGCGGACAATGAGCAGTTCTTC	CASSPFGGLADNEQFF
once	TRBJ1-5	NA	TRBV6-1	TGTGCCAGCAGTGATTTTCCTCCCAATCAGCCCCAGCATTTT	CASSDFPPNQPQHF
NA	TRBJ1-1	NA	TRBV7-2	TGTGCCAGCAGCCCCCGGGGATCGGGGGCCGCTTGGGTAGACACTGAAGCTTTCTTT	CASSPRGSGAAWVDTEAFF
NA	TRBJ1-1	NA	TRBV9	TGTGCCAGCAGCGGACCCGGGACGGCGAACACTGAAGCTTTCTTT	CASSGPGTANTEAFF
NA	TRBJ2-7	NA	TRBV27	TGTGCCAGCAGGAGCAGGGGTGGCTCCTACGAGCAGTACTTC	CASRSRGGSYEQYF
NA	TRBJ2-7	TRBD2	TRBV5-1	TGCGCCAGCAGCCCGGGGACCGGGACTAGCGGTCTGTTGGAGCAGTACTTC	CASSPGTGTSGLLEQYF
NA	TRBJ2-2	NA	TRBV6-1	TGTGCCAGCAGTGAAGTGGTAGGAGCGAACACCGGGGAGCTGTTTTTT	CASSEVVGANTGELFF
once	TRBJ2-7	TRBD2	TRBV27	TGTGCCAGCAGTTTATCCGGCGGGGGAACCTACGAGCAGTACTTC	CASSLSGGGTYEQYF
NA	TRBJ1-1	NA	TRBV6-5	TGTGCCAGCAGAGAAGACTCCTTTAACACTGAAGCTTTCTTT	CASREDSFNTEAFF
NA	TRBJ2-7	TRBD1	TRBV11-2	TGTGCCAGCAGCTCCGGGACAGGGGCGAGGTACGAGCAGTACTTC	CASSSGTGARYEQYF
few	TRBJ2-7	NA	TRBV7-9	TGTGCCAGCAGCCGTTATGACGATCCCTACGAGCAGTACTTC	CASSRYDDPYEQYF
NA	TRBJ2-1	TRBD1	TRBV10-2	TGCGCCAGCAGTGGCCTAAGACAGGGGTCCCATGAGAACAATGAGCAGTTCTTC	CASSGLRQGSHENNEQFF
NA	TRBJ2-1	NA	TRBV5-1	TGCGCCAGCAGCTTGTATCTCGCAGCGCCCAACAATGAGCAGTTCTTC	CASSLYLAAPNNEQFF
NA	TRBJ1-2	NA	TRBV28	TGTGCCAGCTATGGACCCGATGTGGGAAGAACATATGGCTACACCTTC	CASYGPDVGRTYGYTF
NA	TRBJ2-7	NA	TRBV15	TGTGCCACCAGCGCTTCTCCTAGGGCCTACGAGCAGTACTTC	CATSASPRAYEQYF